The T cell receptor (beta chain) under discussion was sequenced for a study of blood T cell repertoires in COVID-19. Looking at the study overall: Whether acute or convalescent, the COVID-19 samples came from the United States, Italy and Spain. PBMCs, B-cell-depleted T cells, or T cells provided the cDNA or gDNA that made up the material.

Deletions cut 8 bases from V and 3 bases from J, with 10 bases between. CDR1 and CDR2 (germline): DFQATT, SNEGSKA (reference sequence). The CDR3 contains 11 residues. As processed by the authors: Estimation of nucleated cell counts was performed using reference gene primer amplification. Repertoires were generated with immunoSEQ multiplex PCR, while TCRdb's copy carries only in-frame clones and drops some. V and J calls and clone size are copied from that table; D and trimming were computed from the DNA. This sample has roughly 160,000 clones; approximately 86% occur once, and the top ten carry over 2%. Followed longitudinally, the Seattle patients had been enrolled during active infection.

The chain has TRBV20-1 and TRBJ2-5; D not certain. The receptor was isolated from a woman aged 80 or over with COVID-19, enrolled during active disease. The sequenced sample was peripheral blood. The CDR3 DNA reads as TGCAGTTCGGTCCCGGAAGAGACCCAGTACTTC. Its translation is CSSVPEETQYF.